This T cell receptor (beta chain) is from a study of quantifying T cell responses using KT2 cells. Overall study context: cDNA was made from DNase-treated RNA using alpha and beta constant primers.

The CDR3 is 16 amino acids. Trimming left V 2 bases short and J 4 bases short, with 15 bases between. An oligo carrying a UMI was ligated to the cDNA 3' end. An equimolar mix of RC1.1 and RC1.2 primed the beta chain across TRBC1 and TRBC2. Each CDR3 protein gets one entry after TCRdb re-called the UMI-ligation and nested PCR reads with MiXCR. The sample contains tens of thousands of distinct CDR3 sequences, approximately 10% of which appear only once. In its sample, this clonotype was seen many times. The sample comprised PBMCs spiked with cells of the T cell clone KT2. This clonotype was obtained from a human donor. The rearrangement joins TRBV12-3 or TRBV12-4 to TRBJ2-4; D gene ambiguous. The CDR3 sequence: CASSLNAGTVKNIQYF. The DNA for the CDR3 is TGTGCCAGCAGTTTAAACGCAGGAACTGTTAAAAACATTCAGTACTTC.